This is a list of T cell receptor beta chains from one sample in a study of shared clonotypes between healthy human individuals. Using immunoSEQ multiplex PCR, the repertoire was profiled, and TCRdb retains in-frame clones only, with some absent. Here the sample spans about 700,000 clones, approximately 79% being singletons. The sequenced material came from memory CD4+ T cells sorted from blood. These TCRs come from a woman younger than 45 in good health. The CDR3 runs from the conserved cysteine through the conserved F or W. D genes are given only for firm matches. Expanded clones get a size class; other rows say once, few or many, or leave the size out.

V gene	clone size	J gene	D gene	CDR3 protein	CDR3 DNA
TRBV6-1	NA	TRBJ1-3	NA	CASSESAHRNTIYF	TGTGCCAGCAGTGAATCGGCACACAGAAACACCATATATTTT
TRBV20-1	NA	TRBJ1-1	NA	CSAQDGGLAFF	TGCAGTGCTCAAGATGGGGGATTAGCTTTCTTT
TRBV7-3	NA	TRBJ2-2	NA	CASSLPYSTGELFF	TGTGCCAGCAGCTTACCCTATTCCACCGGGGAGCTGTTTTTT
TRBV6-1	once	TRBJ2-1	TRBD2	CASRVAGLSYNEQFF	TGTGCCAGCAGGGTAGCGGGACTTTCCTACAATGAGCAGTTCTTC
TRBV6-5	NA	TRBJ2-1	TRBD1	CASRYRGRGSYNEQFF	TGTGCCAGCAGATACAGGGGTAGGGGCTCCTACAATGAGCAGTTCTTC
TRBV6-5	once	TRBJ2-1	TRBD2	CASSPVAGADEQFF	TGTGCCAGCAGCCCCGTAGCGGGGGCTGATGAGCAGTTCTTC
TRBV4-1	NA	TRBJ1-2	NA	CASSQEGDLVPYGYTF	TGCGCCAGCAGCCAAGAGGGGGACCTGGTACCCTATGGCTACACCTTC
TRBV5-1	once	TRBJ2-1	TRBD2	CASSFGTSENNEQFF	TGCGCCAGCAGCTTCGGGACTAGCGAAAACAATGAGCAGTTCTTC
TRBV6-1	once	TRBJ2-7	NA	CASSEKGVIYEQYF	TGTGCCAGCAGTGAAAAGGGGGTTATCTACGAGCAGTACTTC
TRBV4-2	NA	TRBJ2-3	NA	CASSLVNTDTQYF	TGTGCCAGCAGCTTGGTTAACACAGATACGCAGTATTTT
TRBV27	NA	TRBJ2-1	NA	CASSSSGGPYNEQFF	TGTGCCAGCAGTTCCAGCGGCGGGCCTTACAATGAGCAGTTCTTC